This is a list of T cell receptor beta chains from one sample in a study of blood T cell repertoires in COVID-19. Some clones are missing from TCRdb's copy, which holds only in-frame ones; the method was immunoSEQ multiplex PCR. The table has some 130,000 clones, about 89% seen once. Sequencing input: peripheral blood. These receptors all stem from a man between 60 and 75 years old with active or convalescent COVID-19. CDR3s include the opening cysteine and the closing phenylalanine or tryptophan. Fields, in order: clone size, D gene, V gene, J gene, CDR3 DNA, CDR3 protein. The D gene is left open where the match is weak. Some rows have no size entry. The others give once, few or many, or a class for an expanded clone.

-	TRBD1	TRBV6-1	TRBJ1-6	TGTGCCAGCAGTGAAGTGCCGCGACAGGGCTCACCCCTCCACTTT	CASSEVPRQGSPLHF
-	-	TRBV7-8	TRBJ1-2	TGTGCCAGCAGCTTGACTTTCGCCCGTAACTATGGCTACACCTTC	CASSLTFARNYGYTF
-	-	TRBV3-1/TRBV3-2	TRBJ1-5	TGTGCCAGCAGCCCCAACCCGTACAGAGATAGCAATCAGCCCCAGCATTTT	CASSPNPYRDSNQPQHF
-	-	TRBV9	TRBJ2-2	TGTGCCAGCAGCGTAGCTGGGGCGTCGGTCGGGGAGCTGTTTTTT	CASSVAGASVGELFF
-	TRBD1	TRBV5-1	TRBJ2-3	TGCGCCAGCAGCGATTCCGGGACAGGGCCTCTAGATACGCAGTATTTT	CASSDSGTGPLDTQYF
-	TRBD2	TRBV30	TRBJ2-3	TGTGCCTGGAGTTTAGCCTCTAGCGGAGGTCCAGATACGCAGTATTTT	CAWSLASSGGPDTQYF
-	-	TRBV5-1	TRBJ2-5	TGCGCCAGCAGCTTGTCACAGCAAGAGACCCAGTACTTC	CASSLSQQETQYF
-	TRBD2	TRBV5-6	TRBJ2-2	TGTGCCAGCAGCCCCTGGCGGGCTAGCGGGGGGACCGGGGAGCTGTTTTTT	CASSPWRASGGTGELFF
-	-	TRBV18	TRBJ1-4	TGTGCCAGCTCACCACCGAGCCGAGAAACTAATGAAAAACTGTTTTTT	CASSPPSRETNEKLFF
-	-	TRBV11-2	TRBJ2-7	TGTGCCAGCAGCCCTTCCTACGAGCAGTACTTC	CASSPSYEQYF
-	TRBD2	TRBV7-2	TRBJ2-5	TGTGCCAGCAGCTCCGGACTAGCGGGGGATCAAGAGACCCAGTACTTC	CASSSGLAGDQETQYF
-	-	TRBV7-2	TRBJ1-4	TGTGCCAGCAGCCCCCGGACGGGGGATGAAAAACTGTTTTTT	CASSPRTGDEKLFF
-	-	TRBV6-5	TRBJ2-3	TGTGCCAGCAGTTACTCCCGGGACTCCATTCCGCAGTATTTT	CASSYSRDSIPQYF
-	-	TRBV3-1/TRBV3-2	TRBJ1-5	TGTGCCAGCAGCCAAGACAGCAGGATCCAGGGCTTTAGCAATCAGCCCCAGCATTTT	CASSQDSRIQGFSNQPQHF
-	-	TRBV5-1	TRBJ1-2	TGCGCCAGCAGCTTGGCCCCGGGAAGGCAGCATAACTATGGCTACACCTTC	CASSLAPGRQHNYGYTF
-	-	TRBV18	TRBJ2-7	TGTGCCAGCTCGCCGGGGAGTCCCTACGAGCAGTACTTC	CASSPGSPYEQYF
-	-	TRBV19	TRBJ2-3	TGTGCCAGTACCCCAAGGGGGGGGCCCGGAGATACGCAGTATTTT	CASTPRGGPGDTQYF
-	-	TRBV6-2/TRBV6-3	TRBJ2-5	TGTGCCAGCAGTCCCATTTTAGAGACCCAGTACTTC	CASSPILETQYF
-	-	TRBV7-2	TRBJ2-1	TGTGCCAGCAGCTTCAGACTAGTAGGGTACAATGAGCAGTTCTTC	CASSFRLVGYNEQFF
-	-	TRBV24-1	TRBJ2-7	TGTGCCACCAGTGAGGGAGACCGAGAGCAGTACTTC	CATSEGDREQYF
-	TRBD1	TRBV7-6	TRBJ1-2	TGTGCCAGCAGCCCACAGGGGCGGGGTGGCTACACCTTC	CASSPQGRGGYTF
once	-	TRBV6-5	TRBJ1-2	TGTGCCAGCAGCCGGGACACAGACTATGGCTACACCTTC	CASSRDTDYGYTF
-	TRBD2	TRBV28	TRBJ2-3	TGTGCCAGCAGTTTCGGGACTACCAACACAGATACGCAGTATTTT	CASSFGTTNTDTQYF
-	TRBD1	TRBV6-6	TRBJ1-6	TGTGCCAGCAGTTTGGGACAGGTTAATTCACCCCTCCACTTT	CASSLGQVNSPLHF
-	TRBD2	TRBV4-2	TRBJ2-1	TGTGCCAGCAGCCAAGCAGCGGGGGGGACCTACAATGAGCAGTTCTTC	CASSQAAGGTYNEQFF
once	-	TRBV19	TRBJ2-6	TGTGCCAGTAAATCCCACAGGTCGTACTCTGGGGCCAACGTCCTGACTTTC	CASKSHRSYSGANVLTF
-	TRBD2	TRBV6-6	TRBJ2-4	TGTGCCAGCAGTCCGACTAGCGCCGGCAAAAACATTCAGTACTTC	CASSPTSAGKNIQYF
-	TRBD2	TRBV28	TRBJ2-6	TGTGCCAGCAGTCCGTCCGGGGGGGTCTCTGGGGCCAACGTCCTGACTTTC	CASSPSGGVSGANVLTF
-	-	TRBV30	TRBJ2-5	TGTGCCTGGAGTCGAGGGCAAGAGACCCAGTACTTC	CAWSRGQETQYF
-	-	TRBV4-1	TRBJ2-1	TGCGCCAGCAGAGTTTCGGGGACCTACAATGAGCAGTTCTTC	CASRVSGTYNEQFF
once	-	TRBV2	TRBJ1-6	TGTGCCAGCAGTTATGAGGGGGATAATAATTCACCCCTCCACTTT	CASSYEGDNNSPLHF
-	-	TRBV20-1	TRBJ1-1	TGCAGTGCTAGAGATTCCCTTGAAGCTTTCTTT	CSARDSLEAFF
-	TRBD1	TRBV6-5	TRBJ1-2	TGTGCCAGCACCGACAGGGGGCGGGTCGGCTACACCTTC	CASTDRGRVGYTF
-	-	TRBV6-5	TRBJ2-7	TGTGCCAGCAGAGGTGGGGGCACGACCTACGAGCAGTACTTC	CASRGGGTTYEQYF
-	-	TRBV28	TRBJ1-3	TGTGCCAGCAGTTTACTAGGTGGAAACACCATATATTTT	CASSLLGGNTIYF
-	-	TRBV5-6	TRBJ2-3	TGTGCCAGCAGCCCGGAGGCGGGCACAGATACGCAGTATTTT	CASSPEAGTDTQYF
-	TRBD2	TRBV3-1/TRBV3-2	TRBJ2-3	TGTGCCAGCAGCCAACGGGCCGGCGGGGGGGGGACAGATACGCAGTATTTT	CASSQRAGGGGTDTQYF
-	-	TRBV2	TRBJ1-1	TGTGCCAGCGGAGTAGGGGGCACTGAAGCTTTCTTT	CASGVGGTEAFF
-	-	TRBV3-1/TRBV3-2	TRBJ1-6	TGTGCCAGCAGCCAAGCGAATTCACCCCTCCACTTT	CASSQANSPLHF
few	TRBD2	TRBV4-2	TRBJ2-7	TGTGCCAGCAGCCAAGAGGTGACTAGCGGGGGGGCCTGGTACGAGCAGTACTTC	CASSQEVTSGGAWYEQYF
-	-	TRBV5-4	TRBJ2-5	TGTGCCAGCAGCTTGGGACAGACCGCTCAAGAGACCCAGTACTTC	CASSLGQTAQETQYF